This T cell receptor (beta chain) was found in a study of blood T cell repertoires in COVID-19. Overall study: Sources were T cells, B-cell-depleted T cells, or PBMCs; the material itself was cDNA or gDNA.

V lost 0 bases and J lost 0, with 4 bases in between. CDR1 is SGHRS, CDR2 YFSETQ, per germline. The CDR3 totals 15 residues. Authors' analysis steps: It was from reference gene primer amplification that nucleated cell counts were estimated. TCRdb keeps only in-frame clones here, not all; method: immunoSEQ multiplex PCR. That table supplies the V and J calls and clone size; D and trimming were determined from the DNA. This repertoire shows 200,000 to 250,000 clones, 70% to 90% found once; its top ten account for 2.1%. The rearrangement uses TRBV5-1 and TRBJ2-6; D is ambiguous. Source material: peripheral blood. The sequence was collected from a woman aged 40 to 50 who had recovered from COVID-19. CDR3 residues: CASSLGSSGANVLTF. As DNA, the CDR3 is TGCGCCAGCAGCTTGGGCAGCTCTGGGGCCAACGTCCTGACTTTC.